The clone carrying this T cell receptor (beta chain) was counted between two and nine times. The data were taken from a study of shared clonotypes between healthy human individuals. Assay: immunoSEQ multiplex PCR; the TCRdb copy retains only in-frame clones and omits some. The table includes 600,000 to 800,000 clones, around 77% detected once. Looked up from germline, CDR1 is SGHNT and CDR2 is YYREEE (reference sequence). The CDR3 totals 15 residues. V trimming: 4 bases; J trimming: 5 bases; junction bases outside the gene matches: 6. This rearrangement joins TRBV5-4 to TRBJ2-1; 10 bases agree with TRBD2. Sequences were obtained from memory CD4+ T cells sorted from blood. Stated subset: CD45RA-negative fraction. This receptor was obtained from a woman aged 25-40 years in good health. The CDR3 region is CASSQGTSDHNEQFF. The CDR3, as DNA: TGTGCCAGCAGCCAAGGGACTAGCGACCACAATGAGCAGTTCTTC. The full variable domain, completed using reference TRBV5-4 and TRBJ2-1, is ETGVTQSPTHLIKTRGQQVTLRCSSQSGHNTVSWYQQALGQGPQFIFQYYREEENGRGNFPPRFSGLQFPNYSSELNVNALELDDSALYLCASSQGTSDHNEQFFGPGTRLTVL.